A single count supports the clone carrying this T cell receptor (beta chain). These data come from a study of OX40 agonist ivuxolimab in advanced cancers. The protocol was immunoSEQ multiplex PCR, while the TCRdb copy is restricted to in-frame clones and leaves out a portion. The sample lists about 95,000 clones, 85% to 90% occurring once. CDR1 is KGHSH, CDR2 LQKENI, per germline. Trimming cost V 3 bases and J 2 bases; bases outside gene matches: 7. The CDR3 contains 16 residues. Sample: CD4+ or CD8+ T cells sorted from blood, taken in a trial of the OX40 agonist ivuxolimab. The genes are TRBV18 and TRBJ2-5, with TRBD1 matching over 9 bases. The TCR comes from an adult with an advanced solid tumor such as melanoma, head and neck, liver or kidney cancer. The CDR3 sequence is CASSPLRQGVQETQYF. In DNA, the CDR3 is TGTGCCAGCTCACCGCTGCGACAGGGGGTTCAAGAGACCCAGTACTTC. The complete variable domain, with remaining parts taken from reference TRBV18 and TRBJ2-5, reads NAGVMQNPRHLVRRRGQEARLRCSPMKGHSHVYWYRQLPEEGLKFMVYLQKENIIDESGMPKERFSAEFPKEGPSILRIQQVVRGDSAAYFCASSPLRQGVQETQYFGPGTRLLVL.